Below are 19 T cell receptor beta chains sequenced from a single sample in a study of blood T cell repertoires in COVID-19. Sequencing used immunoSEQ multiplex PCR; TCRdb keeps in-frame clones, though not all of them. Of some 42,000 clones in the sample, 77% were seen once. Material: peripheral blood. Receptors were obtained from a woman between 65 and 79 years old with acute or convalescent COVID-19.

The DNA for the CDR3 is TGCGCCAGCACCTTCCGGGACACCTATAATTCACCCCTCCACTTT. It is translated as CASTFRDTYNSPLHF. V usage is TRBV5-1 and J usage is TRBJ1-6; tentative D call: TRBD1 (6 bases). Trimming removed 6 bases from V and 2 bases from J, with 12 bases in between. Germline lookup yields CDR1 SGHRS and CDR2 YFSETQ. CDR3 size: 15 residues.

The J gene is TRBJ1-2, the V gene TRBV4-2, with 7 positions matching TRBD1. This CDR3 has 20 amino acids. Germline trimming cut 4 bases from V and 4 bases from J; bases unmatched to any gene: 24. Germline values: CDR1 LGHNA, CDR2 YNFKEQ. In DNA, the CDR3 is TGTGCCAGCAGCCCGGATCTTGGACAGGTCACGGACTACTATACCTATGGCTACACCTTC. Translated: CASSPDLGQVTDYYTYGYTF.

In its sample, this clone was seen a few times. The rearrangement joins TRBV2 to TRBJ1-1, with D unclear. V was trimmed by 4 bases and J by 1 base, leaving 7 bases between them. This CDR3 comprises 13 residues. CDR1 and CDR2 (germline): SNHLY, FYNNEI. CDR3 sequence: CASSASSNTEAFF. CDR3 nucleotide sequence: TGTGCCAGCAGTGCCTCTTCGAACACTGAAGCTTTCTTT. The complete variable domain, with remaining parts taken from reference TRBV2 and TRBJ1-1, reads EPEVTQTPSHQVTQMGQEVILRCVPISNHLYFYWYRQILGQKVEFLVSFYNNEISEKSEIFDDQFSVERPDGSNFTLKIRSTKLEDSAMYFCASSASSNTEAFFGQGTRLTVV.

The chain combines TRBV30 with TRBJ1-1, with TRBD1 matching over 12 bases. CDR3 length: 17 amino acids. The J segment lost 1 base and the V segment lost 4 bases, leaving 10 bases of the junction unmatched. CDR1 is GTSNPN and CDR2 is SVGIG in the germline V gene (reference sequence). CDR3 sequence: CAWTPPGQGARNTEAFF. The CDR3 nucleotides read TGTGCCTGGACCCCTCCGGGACAGGGGGCAAGGAACACTGAAGCTTTCTTT.

V gene TRBV6-5 combines with J gene TRBJ2-7; no clear D gene. Trimming pared 0 bases from V and 4 bases from J, leaving 10 bases between. Germline V CDR1 and CDR2: MNHEY, SVGAGI. The CDR3 runs to 14 residues. CDR3 amino acids: CASSYSGVGYEQYF. CDR3 sequence (DNA): TGTGCCAGCAGTTACTCCGGAGTTGGATACGAGCAGTACTTC.

This clone was counted a few times. This chain uses TRBV19 with TRBJ2-3; no definite D call. The CDR3 is 14 residues long. V gave up 2 bases and J gave up 5 bases, with 11 bases separating them. CDR1 is LNHDA, CDR2 SQIVND, per germline (reference sequence). The CDR3 DNA sequence: TGTGCCAGTAGTATACCGCACAGCCTAGATACGCAGTATTTT. Its translation is CASSIPHSLDTQYF.

The chain employs TRBV6-2 or TRBV6-3 and TRBJ2-7, with D unclear. Trimming removed 2 bases at V and 6 bases at J, with 5 bases between. The CDR3 spans 11 residues. Germline-derived CDR1 and CDR2 are MNHEY and SVGEGT. As DNA, the CDR3 is TGTGCCAGCAGTTACCCTAGCGAGCAGTACTTC. It is translated as CASSYPSEQYF.

This chain joins TRBV7-9 and TRBJ2-3, with TRBD1 identical over 7 bases. With V trimmed by 5 bases and J by 0 bases, 2 bases remained unmatched. Germline CDR1 SEHNR, CDR2 FQNEAQ (reference sequence). The CDR3 runs to 14 residues. The CDR3 DNA is TGTGCCAGCAGCCTGACAGGGAGCACAGATACGCAGTATTTT. Protein product: CASSLTGSTDTQYF.

The chain recombines TRBV6-1 with TRBJ2-3; no reliable D call. V lost 1 base and J 4 bases, leaving 12 bases between the germline ends. The CDR3 length is 15 residues. Germline loops: CDR1 MNHNS, CDR2 SASEGT. CDR3 amino acids: CASSEVLNDPDTQYF. CDR3 coding DNA: TGTGCCAGCAGTGAAGTACTTAATGATCCAGATACGCAGTATTTT.

The count of this clone is one. The gene calls are TRBV3-1 (or the pseudogene TRBV3-2) and TRBJ2-3, with TRBD2 identical over 9 bases. V gave up 0 bases and J gave up 4 bases; unmatched junction bases: 11. The length of the CDR3 is 18 residues. Germline lookup yields CDR1 LGHDT and CDR2 YNNKEL (reference sequence). For the CDR3, the DNA is TGTGCCAGCAGCCAAGACCGGGTGGCGGGAGGGCTTGCAGATACGCAGTATTTT. Amino acid sequence: CASSQDRVAGGLADTQYF.

The V and J genes are TRBV6-5 and TRBJ1-1; perhaps TRBD1 as D (5 bases). Per germline, CDR1 MNHEY and CDR2 SVGAGI. Trimming removed 2 bases at V and 5 bases at J, with 12 bases between. The CDR3 is 14 residues long. The CDR3 DNA reads as TGTGCCAGCAGTTACGGGGGGAGTCGTACTGAAGCTTTCTTT. Amino acid sequence: CASSYGGSRTEAFF.

This chain joins TRBV30 and TRBJ2-7; 8 bases map to TRBD1. Trimming took 3 bases from V and 3 from J; bases not matched to a gene: 4. The CDR3 has 13 amino acids. Germline V gene lookup returns CDR1 GTSNPN and CDR2 SVGIG (reference sequence). CDR3 loop: CAWRMTGVYEQYF. The CDR3 nucleotides read TGTGCCTGGAGGATGACAGGGGTCTACGAGCAGTACTTC.

This clone was counted once. This chain joins TRBV4-3 and TRBJ2-3, with a tentative D call TRBD2 (6 bases). Germline assignment: CDR1 LGHNA and CDR2 YSLEER. The length of the CDR3 is 14 residues. Deletions cut 3 bases from V and 0 bases from J, with 7 bases between. CDR3 sequence (DNA): TGCGCCAGCAGCCAGGGGGGAAGCACAGATACGCAGTATTTT. Translating it yields CASSQGGSTDTQYF.

This rearrangement joins TRBV12-3 or TRBV12-4 to TRBJ1-1; 7 nucleotides match TRBD1. V shed 6 bases, J shed 5 bases, and the junction held 6 bases outside the gene matches. This CDR3 is built from 13 residues. The CDR3 loop reads CASSNGQETEAFF. CDR3 nucleotides: TGTGCCAGCAGCAACGGACAGGAAACTGAAGCTTTCTTT.

The CDR3 DNA reads as TGTGCCAGCAGTTTTTCAGGGGGCGTGGCTTCACCCCTCCACTTT. Protein: CASSFSGGVASPLHF. The chain joins TRBV28 to TRBJ1-6, with 8 bases matching TRBD1. CDR1 is MDHEN and CDR2 is SYDVKM in the germline V gene. CDR3 length equals 15 residues. After removal of 3 bases from V and 9 bases from J, the junction contained 7 bases not matched to a gene.

J is TRBJ1-4 and V is TRBV6-1, with a possible D match to TRBD1 (6 bases). Germline V gene sequence: CDR1 MNHNS, CDR2 SASEGT. This CDR3 has 15 residues. The V end was cut by 1 base, the J end by 5 bases, with 11 bases between. This CDR3 is CASSEGQAGNEKLFF. The CDR3 DNA follows: TGTGCCAGCAGTGAAGGACAGGCCGGGAATGAAAAACTGTTTTTT.

This chain joins TRBV14 and TRBJ2-7; 10 nucleotides agree with TRBD1. The V and J ends lost 4 bases and 3 bases, in that order; junction bases with no gene match: 3. The CDR3 spans 14 residues. The V gene's germline CDR1 is SGHDN and CDR2 FVKESK. CDR3 nucleotide sequence: TGTGCCAGCAGCCCCCGGGACAGGGGCTACGAGCAGTACTTC. This translates into CASSPRDRGYEQYF.

This chain uses TRBV7-9 with TRBJ1-1; maybe TRBD1 (6 bases). There are 15 residues in the CDR3. Per germline, CDR1 SEHNR and CDR2 FQNEAQ (reference sequence). The V end was cut by 5 bases, the J end by 2 bases, with 15 bases between. Written as DNA, the CDR3 is TGTGCCAGCAGCACCTCTACGGACAGTAACACTGAAGCTTTCTTT. Its translation: CASSTSTDSNTEAFF. The full variable domain, its missing parts supplied by reference TRBV7-9 and TRBJ1-1, is DTGVSQNPRHKITKRGQNVTFRCDPISEHNRLYWYRQTLGQGPEFLTYFQNEAQLEKSRLLSDRFSAERPKGSFSTLEIQRTEQGDSAMYLCASSTSTDSNTEAFFGQGTRLTVV.

The chain recombines TRBV5-1 with TRBJ2-3; 14 nucleotides agree with TRBD2. CDR3 length: 14 amino acids. Per germline, CDR1 SGHRS and CDR2 YFSETQ. With 4 bases clipped from V and 8 bases from J, the junction kept 3 bases outside the gene matches. The CDR3 bases are TGCGCCAGCAGCGTAGGACTAGCGGGGGGTACGCAGTATTTT. Amino acid sequence: CASSVGLAGGTQYF. Variable domain in full (rest from reference TRBV5-1 and TRBJ2-3): KAGVTQTPRYLIKTRGQQVTLSCSPISGHRSVSWYQQTPGQGLQFLFEYFSETQRNKGNFPGRFSGRQFSNSRSEMNVSTLELGDSALYLCASSVGLAGGTQYFGPGTRLTVL.